A selection of T cell receptor beta chains follows, all from one sample in a study of human T cells and chemical hapten exposure. In TCRdb, the RACE reads were re-called with MiXCR into one record per CDR3 protein. Seen here are more than 300,000 distinct CDR3 sequences, about 5.1% observed once, and the top ten hold approximately 2.8%. The sequencing used whole blood, collected in connection with sensitization to the hapten diphenylcyclopropenone (DPC). These receptors came from a woman between 45 and 65 years old with alopecia areata. Some clones in this sample may be carry-over from other donors' samples. The CDR3 runs from the conserved cysteine through the conserved F or W. D genes are given only for firm matches. Clone size is given for some rows only: seen once, a few or many times, or a class if the clone is expanded.

j_gene,d_gene,abundance,v_gene,CDR3aa,CDR3nt
TRBJ2-3,TRBD2,many,TRBV20-1,CSARDSGSHPDTQYF,TGCAGTGCTAGAGATAGCGGGAGTCACCCAGATACGCAGTATTTT
TRBJ1-2,-,-,TRBV7-2,CASSLTEGVGYGYTF,TGTGCCAGCAGCTTAACGGAGGGGGTCGGCTATGGCTACACCTTC
TRBJ2-7,-,few,TRBV6-5,CASSYPAGESYEQYF,TGTGCCAGCAGTTACCCGGCCGGAGAATCCTACGAGCAGTACTTC
TRBJ1-1,TRBD1,many,TRBV20-1,CSAQGVGSEAFF,TGCAGTGCTCAGGGGGTAGGGTCTGAAGCTTTCTTT
TRBJ2-7,-,many,TRBV28,CASSLLASRVPYEQYF,TGTGCCAGCAGTTTACTAGCTAGCCGGGTTCCCTACGAGCAGTACTTC
TRBJ2-1,TRBD2,few,TRBV24-1,CATSDLQTRGGGNEQFF,TGTGCCACCAGTGATTTGCAGACCCGGGGGGGAGGCAATGAGCAGTTCTTC
TRBJ1-1,-,few,TRBV20-1,CSARDFGKVLNTEAFF,TGCAGTGCTAGAGATTTCGGGAAAGTTCTGAACACTGAAGCTTTCTTT
TRBJ2-3,-,-,TRBV27,CASSLSRTVLGTDTQYF,TGTGCCAGCAGTTTATCCAGGACTGTGCTGGGCACAGATACGCAGTATTTT
TRBJ2-7,TRBD1,many,TRBV3-1,CASSLGQGLAYEQYF,TGTGCCAGCAGCCTTGGACAGGGGCTCGCCTACGAGCAGTACTTC
TRBJ2-7,TRBD2,many,TRBV20-1,CSARDHRLAVSYEQYF,TGCAGTGCTAGAGATCACCGACTAGCGGTCTCCTACGAGCAGTACTTC
TRBJ2-3,-,many,TRBV7-2,CASSPTSLFEQYF,TGTGCCAGCAGCCCGACTAGTCTTTTTGAGCAGTATTTT
TRBJ1-1,TRBD1,few,TRBV3-1,CASRRPGQGFRGMNTEAFF,TGTGCCAGCAGACGACCGGGACAGGGATTTCGGGGCATGAACACTGAAGCTTTCTTT
TRBJ1-1,-,many,TRBV5-1,CASSLSQGGTEAFF,TGCGCCAGCAGCTTATCGCAAGGGGGGACTGAAGCTTTCTTT
TRBJ2-2,-,many,TRBV29-1,CSALGGSTGELFF,TGCAGCGCCCTCGGAGGCAGCACCGGGGAGCTGTTTTTT
TRBJ1-1,-,few,TRBV20-1,CSARDWASPEAFF,TGCAGTGCTAGAGATTGGGCCAGTCCTGAAGCTTTCTTT
TRBJ2-7,-,-,TRBV6-2/TRBV6-3,CASSPHGDYEQYF,TGTGCCAGCTCCCCCCACGGGGACTACGAGCAGTACTTC
TRBJ1-5,TRBD1,-,TRBV2,CASSRDSLNQPQHF,TGTGCCAGCAGTAGGGACAGCCTCAATCAGCCCCAGCATTTT
TRBJ2-7,-,-,TRBV9,CASSVEPGGSYEQYF,TGTGCCAGCAGCGTAGAACCGGGCGGCTCCTACGAGCAGTACTTC
TRBJ2-1,TRBD1,few,TRBV5-1,CASSLNRGTNEQFF,TGCGCCAGCAGCTTGAACAGGGGGACTAATGAGCAGTTCTTC
TRBJ1-2,-,many,TRBV2,CASSEWQGFYGYTF,TGTGCCAGCAGTGAATGGCAGGGGTTCTATGGCTACACCTTC
TRBJ2-3,-,-,TRBV9,CASSVEEGRPTDTQYF,TGTGCCAGCAGCGTAGAAGAGGGCAGACCCACAGATACGCAGTATTTT
TRBJ2-1,-,-,TRBV12-3/TRBV12-4,CASSLALSEEQFF,TGTGCCAGCAGTTTGGCCCTTTCAGAGGAGCAGTTCTTC
TRBJ2-3,-,few,TRBV12-3/TRBV12-4,CASSLVVGPSTDTQYF,TGTGCCAGCAGTTTAGTGGTGGGCCCTAGCACAGATACGCAGTATTTT
TRBJ2-1,TRBD2,few,TRBV3-1,CASSQEGTGLSYNEQFF,TGTGCCAGCAGCCAGGAGGGGACGGGACTATCCTACAATGAGCAGTTCTTC
TRBJ1-1,-,many,TRBV18,CASSYRVGTEAFF,TGTGCCAGCTCGTACAGGGTGGGAACTGAAGCTTTCTTT